The 8 T cell receptor beta chains presented below share a single source sample, sequenced in a study of T cells in Graves' hyperthyroidism and ophthalmopathy. Researchers took RNA transcripts and amplified the TCR beta CDR3 regions from them. First-round RT-PCR with HTBI primers amplified the TCR CDR3 region. Each CDR3 protein is one row after TCRdb ran MiXCR on the multiplex PCR reads. Here the sample spans 600,000 to 650,000 distinct CDR3 sequences, about 17% being singletons. The source material was blood. The receptors originated from a woman in her 30s with Graves' hyperthyroidism.

Worth noting for this clonotype: A much larger clone lies one base from this, so it may be a read error. The genes are TRBV6-1 and TRBJ1-6; D is unresolved. The CDR3 totals 14 residues. The germline V gene encodes CDR1 MNHNS and CDR2 SASEGT. Trimming removed 4 bases at V and 6 bases at J, with 10 bases between. CDR3 DNA: TGTGCCAGCAGTGGGCCCGGGGTTAATTCACCCCTCCACTTT. Translation: CASSGPGVNSPLHF.

In this sample, this clonotype turned up many times. This rearrangement joins TRBV7-9 to TRBJ1-1, with D possibly being TRBD1 (6 bases). Germline V gene data show CDR1 as SEHNR and CDR2 as FQNEAQ (reference sequence). The CDR3 runs to 13 residues. V was shortened by 0 bases and J by 6 bases, with 8 bases between the two germline ends. DNA for the CDR3: TGTGCCAGCAGCTTAGCGGGGGCCTCTGAAGCTTTCTTT. This sequence encodes CASSLAGASEAFF.

This clonotype was recorded many times. DNA for the CDR3: TGTGCCAGCAGTTACCCGCGACGTAGGGGACTAGCGGGAGCGAGGAACACCGGGGAGCTGTTTTTT. It codes for CASSYPRRRGLAGARNTGELFF. The chain carries TRBV6-2 or TRBV6-3 and TRBJ2-2; TRBD2 matches 14 bases. The V and J ends lost 2 bases and 1 base, in that order; junction bases with no gene match: 15. The CDR3 covers 22 residues. The germline V gene has CDR1 MNHEY and CDR2 SVGEGT.

This clonotype appeared a few times. V gene TRBV19 combines with J gene TRBJ2-7; TRBD2 matches at 12 bases. V lost 6 bases to trimming and J lost 6 bases; unmatched junction nucleotides: 6. Looked up from germline, CDR1 is LNHDA and CDR2 is SQIVND (reference sequence). CDR3 length: 14 residues. The CDR3 here is CASSLTSGSSEQYF. Written as DNA, the CDR3 is TGTGCCAGTAGCTTGACTAGCGGGAGTTCCGAGCAGTACTTC.

V and J are TRBV4-2 and TRBJ2-7; D gene unclear. The V gene's germline CDR1 is LGHNA and CDR2 YNFKEQ. CDR3 length: 13 amino acids. V was cut by 0 bases and J by 1 base, with 4 bases left in between. CDR3 in DNA: TGTGCCAGCAGCCAAGAACTTTCCTACGAGCAGTACTTC. Translating gives CASSQELSYEQYF.

This clonotype was observed many times. The chain uses TRBV18 and TRBJ2-7; 10 bases are shared with TRBD1. J was trimmed by 3 bases and V by 0 bases; bases with no gene match: 5. CDR1 and CDR2 from the germline V gene are KGHSH and LQKENI. The CDR3 contains 16 residues. CDR3 DNA: TGTGCCAGCTCACCACCAGGGACAGGGGCGATCTACGAGCAGTACTTC. Protein: CASSPPGTGAIYEQYF.

Of note for this clonotype: Its ends do not fully match the called genes, so a read error is possible. The chain has TRBV28 and TRBJ2-7; D gene unclear. Looked up from germline, CDR1 is MDHEN and CDR2 is SYDVKM. This CDR3 spans 12 amino acids. As DNA, the CDR3 is TGTGCCAGCTCTCTTTTCTCCTACGAGCAGCACTTC. Residues: CASSLFSYEQHF.

The chain links TRBV5-4 to TRBJ1-1, with a weak D call TRBD1 (5 bases). Trimming cost V 0 bases and J 6 bases, with 9 bases left between them. The germline CDR1 and CDR2 sequences are SGHNT and YYREEE (reference sequence). This CDR3 contains 13 residues. The CDR3 region is CASSLVGLPEAFF. In DNA, the CDR3 is TGTGCCAGCAGCTTGGTGGGGCTCCCTGAAGCTTTCTTT. The full variable domain, in which reference TRBV5-4 and TRBJ1-1 provide the parts outside the CDR3, is ETGVTQSPTHLIKTRGQQVTLRCSSQSGHNTVSWYQQALGQGPQFIFQYYREEENGRGNFPPRFSGLQFPNYSSELNVNALELDDSALYLCASSLVGLPEAFFGQGTRLTVV.